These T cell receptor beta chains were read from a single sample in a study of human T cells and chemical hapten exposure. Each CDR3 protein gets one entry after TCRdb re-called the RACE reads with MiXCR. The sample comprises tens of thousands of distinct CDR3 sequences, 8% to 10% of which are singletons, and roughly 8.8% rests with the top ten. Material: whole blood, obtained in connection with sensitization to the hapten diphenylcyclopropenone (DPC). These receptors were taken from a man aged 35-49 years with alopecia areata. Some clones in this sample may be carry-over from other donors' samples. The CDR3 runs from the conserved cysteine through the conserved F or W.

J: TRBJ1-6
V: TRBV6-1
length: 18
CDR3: CASSDGLGPRTAHSPLHF

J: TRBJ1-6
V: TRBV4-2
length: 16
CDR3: CASSQDTAAYNSPLHF

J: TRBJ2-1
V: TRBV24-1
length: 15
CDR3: CATPSGQGEDNEQFF

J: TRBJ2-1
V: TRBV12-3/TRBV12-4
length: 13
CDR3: CASSFGANNEQFF

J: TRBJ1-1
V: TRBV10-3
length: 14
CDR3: CAISDQKENTEAFF

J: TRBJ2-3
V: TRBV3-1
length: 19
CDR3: CASSRGVGGPSGRGDTQYF

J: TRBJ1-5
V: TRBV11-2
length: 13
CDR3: CASSLERNQPQHF

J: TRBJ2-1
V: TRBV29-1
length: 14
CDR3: CSVDRGLDENEQFF

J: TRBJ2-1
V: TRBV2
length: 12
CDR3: CASSYTYNEQFF

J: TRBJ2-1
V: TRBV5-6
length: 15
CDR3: CASTGQGYPLYEQFF

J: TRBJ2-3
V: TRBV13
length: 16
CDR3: CASSRRGQGFRDTQYF

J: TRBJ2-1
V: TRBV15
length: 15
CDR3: CATSRVGFSGFEQFF

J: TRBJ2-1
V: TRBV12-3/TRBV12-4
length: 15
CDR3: CASSFKVGPINEQFF

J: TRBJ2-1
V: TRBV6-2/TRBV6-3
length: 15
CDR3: CASSYPIGTSGTQFF

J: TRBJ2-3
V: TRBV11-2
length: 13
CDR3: CASSLGRRDTQYF

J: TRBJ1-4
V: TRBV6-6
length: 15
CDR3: CASRPTAATNEKLFF

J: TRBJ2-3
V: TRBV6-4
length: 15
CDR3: CASSEDSGSTDTQYF

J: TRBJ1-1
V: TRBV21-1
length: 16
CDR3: CASSTNPLGSNTEAFF

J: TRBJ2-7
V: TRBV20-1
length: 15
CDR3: CSASGLAGVSYEQYF

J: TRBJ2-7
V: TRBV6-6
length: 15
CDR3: CASYTQAGVGSEQYF

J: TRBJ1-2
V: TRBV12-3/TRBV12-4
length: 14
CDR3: CASKETGGSYGYTF

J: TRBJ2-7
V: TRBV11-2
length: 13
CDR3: CASSLAPPDEQYF

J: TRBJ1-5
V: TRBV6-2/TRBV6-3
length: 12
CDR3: CASSHDPGNQHF

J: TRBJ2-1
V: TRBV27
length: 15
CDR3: CASRHLLSSYNEQFF

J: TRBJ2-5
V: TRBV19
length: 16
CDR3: CASSISAGGIGETQYF

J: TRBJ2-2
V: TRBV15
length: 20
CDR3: CATSRELPSLRGGALGELFF

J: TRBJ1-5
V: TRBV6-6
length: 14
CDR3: CASRGTGLEQPQHF

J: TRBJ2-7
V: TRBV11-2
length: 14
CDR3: CASRRQGALYEQYF

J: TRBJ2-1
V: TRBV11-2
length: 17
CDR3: CASSLGGAGTPWNEQFF

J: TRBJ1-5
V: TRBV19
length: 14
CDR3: CASSSLGFYQPQHF

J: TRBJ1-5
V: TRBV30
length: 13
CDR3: CAWNMGGNQPQHF

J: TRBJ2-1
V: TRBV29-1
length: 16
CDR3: CSVRTQYRTGHNEQFF

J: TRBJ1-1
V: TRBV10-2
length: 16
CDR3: CASSEPRTGGITEAFF

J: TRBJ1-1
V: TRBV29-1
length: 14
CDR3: CSVEDGHKNTEAFF

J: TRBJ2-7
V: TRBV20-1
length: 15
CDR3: CSAKIPGQGSYEQYF

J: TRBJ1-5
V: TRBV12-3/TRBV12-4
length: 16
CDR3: CASRPPGPGPLQPQHF

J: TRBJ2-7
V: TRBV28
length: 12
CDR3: CASSLTGSEQYF

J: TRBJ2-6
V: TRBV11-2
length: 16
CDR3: CASSSKTGTGANVLTF

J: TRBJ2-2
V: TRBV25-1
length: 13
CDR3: CASTGGPPGELFF

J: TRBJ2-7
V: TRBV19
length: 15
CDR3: CASKNQFQGTYEQYF

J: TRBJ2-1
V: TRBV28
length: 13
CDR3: CASRRDLNNEQFF

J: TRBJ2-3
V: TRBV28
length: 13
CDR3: CASSSPGGDTQYF

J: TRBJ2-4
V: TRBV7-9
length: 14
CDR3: CASSQTGTKNIQYF

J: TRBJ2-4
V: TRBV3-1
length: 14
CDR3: CASSPDGSAYIQYF

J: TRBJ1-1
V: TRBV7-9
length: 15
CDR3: CASSSSTVINTEAFF

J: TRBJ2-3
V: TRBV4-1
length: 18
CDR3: CASSQDGRGYGGTDTQYF

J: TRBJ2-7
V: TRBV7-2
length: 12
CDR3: CASSSRLYEQYF

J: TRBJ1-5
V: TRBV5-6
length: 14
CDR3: CASSHSGINQPQHF

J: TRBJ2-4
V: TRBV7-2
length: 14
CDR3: CASSLAREQNIQYF

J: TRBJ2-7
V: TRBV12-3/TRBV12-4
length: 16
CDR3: CASSFGAGLSSYEQYF

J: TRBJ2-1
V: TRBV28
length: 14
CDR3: CATHPSDSYNEQFF

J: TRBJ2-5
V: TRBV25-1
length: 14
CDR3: CASSVPWPQETQYF

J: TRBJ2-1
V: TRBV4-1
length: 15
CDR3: CASSQDGRAYNEQFF

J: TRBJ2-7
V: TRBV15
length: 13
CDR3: CATSSSRGYEQYF

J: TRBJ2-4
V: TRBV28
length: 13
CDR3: CASNREGKGIQYF

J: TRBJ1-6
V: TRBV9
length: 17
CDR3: CASSFYDTPSYNSPLHF

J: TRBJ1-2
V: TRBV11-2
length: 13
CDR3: CASSDRTVYGYTF

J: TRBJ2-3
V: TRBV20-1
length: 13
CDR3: CSARDTSGRAQYF

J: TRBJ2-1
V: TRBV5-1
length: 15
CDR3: CASSTDQSSYNEQFF

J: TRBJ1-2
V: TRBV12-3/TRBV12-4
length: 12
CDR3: CASPHREGGYTF